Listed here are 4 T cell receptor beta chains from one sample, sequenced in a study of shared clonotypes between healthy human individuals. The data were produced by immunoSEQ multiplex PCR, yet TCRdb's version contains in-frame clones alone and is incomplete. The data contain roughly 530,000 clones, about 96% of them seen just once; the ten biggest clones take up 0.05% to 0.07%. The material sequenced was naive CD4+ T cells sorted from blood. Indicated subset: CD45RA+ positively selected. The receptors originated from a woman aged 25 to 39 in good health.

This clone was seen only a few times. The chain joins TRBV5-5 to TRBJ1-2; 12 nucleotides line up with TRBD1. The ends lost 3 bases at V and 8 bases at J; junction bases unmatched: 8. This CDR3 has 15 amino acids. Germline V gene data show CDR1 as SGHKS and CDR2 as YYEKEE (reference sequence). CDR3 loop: CASSSRGQGAEGYTF. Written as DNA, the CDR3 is TGTGCCAGCAGCTCTCGGGGACAGGGGGCAGAGGGCTACACCTTC.

The DNA of the CDR3 is TGTGCCAGCAGCTTACAGGGGTTAGAGACCCAGTACTTC. Amino acids: CASSLQGLETQYF. This chain uses TRBV7-2 with TRBJ2-5; D might be TRBD1 (6 bases). CDR3 length: 13 residues. Germline CDR1 and CDR2: SGHTA and FQGNSA. V was trimmed by 2 bases and J by 4 bases, leaving 8 bases between them.

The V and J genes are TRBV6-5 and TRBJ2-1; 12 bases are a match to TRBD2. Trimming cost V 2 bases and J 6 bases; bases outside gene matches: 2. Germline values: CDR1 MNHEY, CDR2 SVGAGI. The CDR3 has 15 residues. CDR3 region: CASSYRTSGTNEQFF. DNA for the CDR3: TGTGCCAGCAGTTACCGGACTAGCGGGACCAATGAGCAGTTCTTC.

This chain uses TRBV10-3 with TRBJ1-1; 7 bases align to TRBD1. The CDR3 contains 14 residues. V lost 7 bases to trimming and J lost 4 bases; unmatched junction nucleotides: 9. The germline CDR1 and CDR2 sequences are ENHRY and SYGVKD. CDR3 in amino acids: CAITQTGWLTEAFF. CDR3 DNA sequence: TGTGCCATCACCCAGACAGGGTGGCTCACTGAAGCTTTCTTT.